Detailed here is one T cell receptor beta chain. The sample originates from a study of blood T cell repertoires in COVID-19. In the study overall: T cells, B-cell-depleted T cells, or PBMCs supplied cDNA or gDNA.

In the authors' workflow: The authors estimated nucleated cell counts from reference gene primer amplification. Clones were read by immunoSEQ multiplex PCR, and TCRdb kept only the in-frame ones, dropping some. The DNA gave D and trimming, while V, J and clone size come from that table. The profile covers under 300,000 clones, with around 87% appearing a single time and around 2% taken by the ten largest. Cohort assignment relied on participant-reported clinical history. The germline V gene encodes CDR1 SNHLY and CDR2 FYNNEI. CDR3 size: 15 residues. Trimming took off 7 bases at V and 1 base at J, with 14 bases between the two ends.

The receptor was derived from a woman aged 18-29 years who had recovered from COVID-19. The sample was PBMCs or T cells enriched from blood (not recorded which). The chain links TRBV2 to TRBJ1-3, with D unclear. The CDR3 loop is CASKLAGLSGNTIYF. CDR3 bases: TGTGCCAGCAAACTAGCCGGCCTATCTGGAAACACCATATATTTT. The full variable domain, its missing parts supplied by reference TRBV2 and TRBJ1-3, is EPEVTQTPSHQVTQMGQEVILRCVPISNHLYFYWYRQILGQKVEFLVSFYNNEISEKSEIFDDQFSVERPDGSNFTLKIRSTKLEDSAMYFCASKLAGLSGNTIYFGEGSWLTVV.